The T cell receptor (beta chain) described here comes from a study of blood T cell dynamics during melanoma immunotherapy. Some clones are missing from TCRdb's copy, which holds only in-frame ones; the method was immunoSEQ multiplex PCR. Of about 7,600 clones in the sample, around 85% were seen once. Time point denoted: week 3, after first cycle of checkpoint inhibitor. No patient had earlier systemic cancer treatment, concurrent immunosuppressants, or another active cancer. In this sample, this clone turned up once. The ends were cut back, 0 bases at V and 3 bases at J, with 6 bases in the middle. From germline, CDR1 is SGHNT and CDR2 YENEEA. The CDR3 length is 13 residues.

The sample here was blood, taken from a patient treated with checkpoint blockade. The V gene is TRBV11-3, the J gene TRBJ2-7; D call uncertain. The sequence was obtained from a human donor with melanoma. As DNA, the CDR3 is TGTGCCAGCAGCTTAGATTCAGTCTACGAGCAGTACTTC. Protein: CASSLDSVYEQYF. Drawing the rest from reference TRBV11-3 and TRBJ2-7, the complete variable domain is EAGVVQSPRYKIIEKKQPVAFWCNPISGHNTLYWYLQNLGQGPELLIRYENEEAVDDSQLPKDRFSAERLKGVDSTLKIQPAELGDSAVYLCASSLDSVYEQYFGPGTRLTVT.